This entry concerns a single T cell receptor (beta chain). Its specificity is not known. The use of a sample-barcoded 5' primer and a J-beta primer mix characterized a second PCR of roughly 7 to 11 cycles. Using its own MiXCR run on the 5' RACE reads, TCRdb lists one record per CDR3 protein. Here the sample spans about 1.4 million distinct CDR3 sequences, 59% being singletons. The source of the sample is a study of blood T cells in healthy people across ages. Study-level findings and limits: A greater number of naive CD4+ cells and higher diversity distinguished long-lived donors from aged donors. PBMCs went unsorted, and a conclusive naive versus antigen-experienced comparison was therefore prevented.

The CDR3 sequence is 13 residues long. Germline CDR1 DFQATT, CDR2 SNEGSKA (reference sequence). The chain couples TRBV20-1 to TRBJ2-4; D tentatively reads TRBD1 or TRBD2 (5 bases each). The J call may be in error: the DNA end matches TRBJ2-5 better. Input material: blood. This clonotype was sampled from a man younger than 35 in good health. DNA of the CDR3: TGCAGTGCTAGATCCTCAGGGACGGAGACCCAGTACTTC. Translating gives CSARSSGTETQYF.